The 8 T cell receptor beta chains reported below all come from one sample, sequenced in a study of T cells in Graves' hyperthyroidism and ophthalmopathy. The CDR3 regions of TCR beta were amplified from RNA transcripts. An initial round of RT-PCR targeting the TCR CDR3 relied on the HTBI primer set. TCRdb re-called the multiplex PCR reads through MiXCR, storing one row per CDR3 protein. Altogether about 520,000 distinct CDR3 sequences are present, about 24% being singletons, with the ten largest covering about 11%. The sequenced material came from blood. The receptor set was obtained from a young woman with Graves' ophthalmopathy.

This clonotype showed up many times. This chain links TRBV7-8 with TRBJ1-2, with D perhaps matching TRBD1 (5 bases). The CDR3 sequence is 14 residues long. The germline V gene encodes CDR1 SGHVS and CDR2 FQNEAQ. V gave up 1 base and J gave up 3 bases, with 9 bases separating them. CDR3 coding DNA: TGTGCCAGCAGCTTAGTGCGGGGGGACTATGGCTACACCTTC. It encodes CASSLVRGDYGYTF. The entire variable domain, with the rest obtained from reference TRBV7-8 and TRBJ1-2, is as follows: GAGVSQSPRYKVAKRGQDVALRCDPISGHVSLFWYQQALGQGPEFLTYFQNEAQLDKSGLPSDRFFAERPEGSVSTLKIQRTQQEDSAVYLCASSLVRGDYGYTFGSGTRLTVV.

In its sample, this clonotype was seen many times. The V gene is TRBV6-1, the J gene TRBJ1-5, with TRBD1 matching over 7 bases. The CDR3 sequence is 13 residues long. J was trimmed by 9 bases and V by 4 bases; bases with no gene match: 6. Germline V gene lookup returns CDR1 MNHNS and CDR2 SASEGT. This CDR3 reads CASSGRGERPQHF. The DNA of the CDR3 is TGTGCCAGCAGTGGCAGGGGGGAGAGGCCCCAGCATTTT.

This clonotype showed up many times. The J gene is TRBJ2-7, the V gene TRBV7-9; D ambiguous. The CDR3 has 14 residues. Germline V gene data show CDR1 as SEHNR and CDR2 as FQNEAQ (reference sequence). The V end lost 2 bases, the J end lost 0 bases, and 8 bases lay between the germline ends. As DNA, the CDR3 is TGTGCCAGCAGCTTATATGGAAGCTCCTACGAGCAGTACTTC. Translated: CASSLYGSSYEQYF.

The genes are TRBV3-1 and TRBJ1-1; 8 bases fit TRBD1. Germline V gene sequence: CDR1 LGHDT, CDR2 YNNKEL (reference sequence). V shed 4 bases and J 4 bases; nucleotides not matched to a gene: 14. This CDR3 region has 17 residues. The CDR3 loop reads CASSPTGVAMSGTEAFF. CDR3 sequence (DNA): TGTGCCAGCAGCCCGACAGGGGTTGCCATGAGCGGCACTGAAGCTTTCTTT.

The table lists this clonotype with many counts. This chain connects TRBV30 to TRBJ2-5; 12 bases map to TRBD2. The CDR3 contains 16 residues. The V gene end was trimmed by 2 bases and the J gene end by 5 bases; junction bases not matched to a gene: 9. Germline V gene data show CDR1 as GTSNPN and CDR2 as SVGIG (reference sequence). In DNA form, the CDR3 reads TGTGCCTGGAGTCGGACCCTAGCGGGGGGGCCGGAGACCCAGTACTTC. Translation: CAWSRTLAGGPETQYF.

The sample holds many counts of this clonotype. V gene TRBV12-3 or TRBV12-4 combines with J gene TRBJ2-2, with 12 nucleotides matching TRBD2. This CDR3 comprises 15 residues. Trimming at V came to 9 bases and at J to 3 bases, leaving 5 bases not matched to a gene. The DNA of the CDR3 is TGTGCCAGTCATCTAGCGGGGGGGCACACCGGGGAGCTGTTTTTT. This gives the protein CASHLAGGHTGELFF.

The chain couples TRBV9 to TRBJ1-1; D not resolved. CDR1 and CDR2 from the germline V gene are SGDLS and YYNGEE. There are 15 residues in the CDR3. Trimming shortened V by 4 bases and J by 1 base, and 14 bases separated the two germline ends. CDR3 loop: CASSLVPGANTEAFF. CDR3 coding DNA: TGTGCCAGCAGCCTCGTCCCAGGAGCGAACACTGAAGCTTTCTTT. Variable domain in full (rest from reference TRBV9 and TRBJ1-1): DSGVTQTPKHLITATGQRVTLRCSPRSGDLSVYWYQQSLDQGLQFLIQYYNGEERAKGNILERFSAQQFPDLHSELNLSSLELGDSALYFCASSLVPGANTEAFFGQGTRLTVV.

This clonotype was picked up a small number of times. The chain joins TRBV11-2 to TRBJ2-5; TRBD2 is a possible D gene (5 bases). This CDR3 region has 16 residues. V was pared by 4 bases and J by 5 bases, with 20 bases between. Per germline, CDR1 SGHAT and CDR2 FQNNGV. This CDR3 is CASSSTQAARRETQYF. As DNA, the CDR3 is TGTGCCAGCAGCTCCACCCAGGCAGCGCGGAGGGAGACCCAGTACTTC.